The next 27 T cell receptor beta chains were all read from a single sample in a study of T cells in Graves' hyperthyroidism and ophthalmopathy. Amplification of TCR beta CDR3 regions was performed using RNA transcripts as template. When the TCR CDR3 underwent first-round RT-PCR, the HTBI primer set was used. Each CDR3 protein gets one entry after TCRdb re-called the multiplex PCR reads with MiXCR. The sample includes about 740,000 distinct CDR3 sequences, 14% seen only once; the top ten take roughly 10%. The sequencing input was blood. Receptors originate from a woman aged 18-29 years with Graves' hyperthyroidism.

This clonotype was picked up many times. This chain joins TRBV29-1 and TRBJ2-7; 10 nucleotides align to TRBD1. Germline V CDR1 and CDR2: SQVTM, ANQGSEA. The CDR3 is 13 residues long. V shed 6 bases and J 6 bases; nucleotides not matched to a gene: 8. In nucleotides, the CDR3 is TGCAGCGTGGCGCCGGGACAGGGGACCGAGCAGTACTTC. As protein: CSVAPGQGTEQYF.

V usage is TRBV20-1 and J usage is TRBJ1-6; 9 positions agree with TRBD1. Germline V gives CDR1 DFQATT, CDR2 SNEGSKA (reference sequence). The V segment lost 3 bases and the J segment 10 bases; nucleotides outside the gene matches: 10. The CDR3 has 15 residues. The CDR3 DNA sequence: TGCAGTGCTAGTGGACTGGGACAGGGAAACTCACCCCTCCACTTT. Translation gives CSASGLGQGNSPLHF.

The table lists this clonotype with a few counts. The CDR3 sequence: CASSQDRVREETQYF. The CDR3 DNA sequence: TGTGCCAGCAGCCAAGATCGGGTGAGGGAAGAGACCCAGTACTTC. V usage is TRBV3-1 and J usage is TRBJ2-5, with D perhaps TRBD2 (5 bases). The V gene's germline CDR1 is LGHDT and CDR2 YNNKEL (reference sequence). The CDR3 covers 15 residues. The V end lost 0 bases, the J end lost 3 bases, and 11 bases lay between the germline ends.

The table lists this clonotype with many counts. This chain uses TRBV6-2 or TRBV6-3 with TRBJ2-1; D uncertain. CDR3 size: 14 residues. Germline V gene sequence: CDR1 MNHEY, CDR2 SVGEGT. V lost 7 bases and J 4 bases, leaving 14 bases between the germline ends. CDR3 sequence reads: CASIPSASYNEQFF. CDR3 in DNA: TGTGCCAGCATCCCGTCGGCTTCTTACAATGAGCAGTTCTTC.

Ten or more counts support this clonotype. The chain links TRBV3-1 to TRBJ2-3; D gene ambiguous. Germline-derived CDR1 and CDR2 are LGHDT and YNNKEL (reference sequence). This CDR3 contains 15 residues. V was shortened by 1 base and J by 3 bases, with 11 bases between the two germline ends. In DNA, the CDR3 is TGTGCCAGCAGCCAAGGGTGGGCCGTGACAGATACGCAGTATTTT. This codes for CASSQGWAVTDTQYF.

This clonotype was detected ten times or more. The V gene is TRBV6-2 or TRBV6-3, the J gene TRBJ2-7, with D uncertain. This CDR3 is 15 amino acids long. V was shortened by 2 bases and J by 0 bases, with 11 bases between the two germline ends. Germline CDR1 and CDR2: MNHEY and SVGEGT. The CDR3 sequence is CASSYDQVSSYEQYF. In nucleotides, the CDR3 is TGTGCCAGCAGTTACGACCAAGTCAGCTCCTACGAGCAGTACTTC.

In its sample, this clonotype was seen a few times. CDR3 residues: CSVVSRSYNEQFF. CDR3 DNA: TGCAGCGTTGTTTCGCGGTCCTACAATGAGCAGTTCTTC. The chain combines TRBV29-1 with TRBJ2-1; D not certain. The CDR3 runs to 13 residues. Between the trimmed V and J ends, which lost 4 bases and 1 base, there was a span of 8 bases. Germline V gene data show CDR1 as SQVTM and CDR2 as ANQGSEA.

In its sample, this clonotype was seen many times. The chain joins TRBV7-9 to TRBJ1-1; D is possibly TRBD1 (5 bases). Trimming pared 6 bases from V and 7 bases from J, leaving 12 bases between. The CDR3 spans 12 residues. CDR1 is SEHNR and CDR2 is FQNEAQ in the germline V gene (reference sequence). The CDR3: CASSYRTDEAFF. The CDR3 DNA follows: TGTGCCAGCAGTTACAGGACGGATGAAGCTTTCTTT.

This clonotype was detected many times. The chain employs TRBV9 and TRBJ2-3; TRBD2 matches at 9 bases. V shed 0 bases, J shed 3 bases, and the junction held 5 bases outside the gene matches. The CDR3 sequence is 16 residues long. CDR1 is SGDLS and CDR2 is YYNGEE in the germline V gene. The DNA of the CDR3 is TGTGCCAGCAGCGTAGGTCGCGGGAGGGGTACAGATACGCAGTATTTT. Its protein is CASSVGRGRGTDTQYF.

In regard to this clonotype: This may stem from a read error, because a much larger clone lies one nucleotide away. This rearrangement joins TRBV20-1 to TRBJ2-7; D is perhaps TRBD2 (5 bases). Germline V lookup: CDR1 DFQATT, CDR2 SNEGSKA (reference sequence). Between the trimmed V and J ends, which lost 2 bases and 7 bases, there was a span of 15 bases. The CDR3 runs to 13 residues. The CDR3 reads CSARPPSRVEQYF. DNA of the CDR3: TGCAGTGCTAGACCGCCTAGCCGGGTAGAGCAGTACTTC.

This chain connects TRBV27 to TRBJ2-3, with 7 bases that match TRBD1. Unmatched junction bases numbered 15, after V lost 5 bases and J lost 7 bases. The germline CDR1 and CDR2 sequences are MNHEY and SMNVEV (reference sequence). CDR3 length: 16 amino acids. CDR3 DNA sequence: TGTGCCAGCAGTCCCGCACTTTACGACAGGGCACATACGCAGTATTTT. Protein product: CASSPALYDRAHTQYF.

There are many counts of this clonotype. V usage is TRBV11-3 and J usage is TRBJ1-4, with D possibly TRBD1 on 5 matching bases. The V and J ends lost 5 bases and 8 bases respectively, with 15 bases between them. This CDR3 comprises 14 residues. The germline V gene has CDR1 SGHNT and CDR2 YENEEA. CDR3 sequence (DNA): TGTGCCAGCAGCCCCCCAGGGATAGGAGAAAAACTGTTTTTT. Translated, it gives CASSPPGIGEKLFF.

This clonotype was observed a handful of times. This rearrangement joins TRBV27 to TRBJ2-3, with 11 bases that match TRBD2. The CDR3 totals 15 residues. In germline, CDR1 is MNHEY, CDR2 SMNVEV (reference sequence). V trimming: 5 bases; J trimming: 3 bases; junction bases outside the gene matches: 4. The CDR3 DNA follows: TGTGCCAGCAGTACCCGGACTAGCGGGACAGATACGCAGTATTTT. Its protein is CASSTRTSGTDTQYF.

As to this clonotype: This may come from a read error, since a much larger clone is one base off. The CDR3 DNA reads TGCAGTGCTAGAACCTCGGATGAGCAGTACTTC. Residues: CSARTSDEQYF. The chain carries TRBV20-1 and TRBJ2-7; D gene uncertain. Germline CDR1 reads DFQATT; CDR2 reads SNEGSKA (reference sequence). The CDR3 contains 11 residues. V was cut by 2 bases and J by 7 bases, with 9 bases left in between.

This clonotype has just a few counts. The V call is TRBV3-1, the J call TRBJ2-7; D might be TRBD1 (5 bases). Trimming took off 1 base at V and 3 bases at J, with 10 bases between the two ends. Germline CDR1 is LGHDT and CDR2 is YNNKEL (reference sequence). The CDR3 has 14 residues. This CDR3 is CASSQGQILYEQYF. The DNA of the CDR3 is TGTGCCAGCAGCCAAGGACAGATTCTCTACGAGCAGTACTTC.

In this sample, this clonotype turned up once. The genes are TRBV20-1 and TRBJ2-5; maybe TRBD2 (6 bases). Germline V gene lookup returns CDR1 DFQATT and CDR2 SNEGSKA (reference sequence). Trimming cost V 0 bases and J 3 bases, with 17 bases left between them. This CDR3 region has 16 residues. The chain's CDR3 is CSARDLRLALKETQYF. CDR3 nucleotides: TGCAGTGCTAGAGATCTGCGGCTAGCGCTGAAAGAGACCCAGTACTTC.

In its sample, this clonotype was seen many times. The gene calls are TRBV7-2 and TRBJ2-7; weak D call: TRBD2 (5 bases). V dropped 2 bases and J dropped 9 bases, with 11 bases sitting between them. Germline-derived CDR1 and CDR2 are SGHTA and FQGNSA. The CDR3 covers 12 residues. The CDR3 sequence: CASSLNGVVQYF. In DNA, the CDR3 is TGTGCCAGCAGCTTAAACGGGGTGGTGCAGTACTTC.

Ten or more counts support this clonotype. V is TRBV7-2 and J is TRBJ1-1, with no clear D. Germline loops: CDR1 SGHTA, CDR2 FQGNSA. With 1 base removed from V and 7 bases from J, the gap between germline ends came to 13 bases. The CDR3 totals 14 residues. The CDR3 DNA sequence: TGTGCCAGCAGCTTAGTCCGGCCCCCGGGTGAAGCTTTCTTT. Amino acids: CASSLVRPPGEAFF. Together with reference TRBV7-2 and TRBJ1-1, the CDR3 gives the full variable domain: GAGVSQSPSNKVTEKGKDVELRCDPISGHTALYWYRQSLGQGLEFLIYFQGNSAPDKSGLPSDRFSAERTGGSVSTLTIQRTQQEDSAVYLCASSLVRPPGEAFFGQGTRLTVV.

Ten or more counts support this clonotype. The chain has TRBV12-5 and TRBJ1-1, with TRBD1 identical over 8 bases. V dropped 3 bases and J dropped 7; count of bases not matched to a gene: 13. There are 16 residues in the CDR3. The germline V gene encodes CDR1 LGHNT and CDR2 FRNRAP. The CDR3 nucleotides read TGTGCTAGTGGTTTAGTCGTGACAGGGGTTCGGGGTGAAGCTTTCTTT. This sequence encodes CASGLVVTGVRGEAFF.

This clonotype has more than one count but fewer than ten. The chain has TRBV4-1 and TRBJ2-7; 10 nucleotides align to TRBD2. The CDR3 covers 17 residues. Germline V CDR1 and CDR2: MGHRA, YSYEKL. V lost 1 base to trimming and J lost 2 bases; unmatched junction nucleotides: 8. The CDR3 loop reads CASSQAKTSGLTYEQYF. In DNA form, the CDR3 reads TGCGCCAGCAGCCAAGCCAAGACTAGCGGGCTAACCTACGAGCAGTACTTC.

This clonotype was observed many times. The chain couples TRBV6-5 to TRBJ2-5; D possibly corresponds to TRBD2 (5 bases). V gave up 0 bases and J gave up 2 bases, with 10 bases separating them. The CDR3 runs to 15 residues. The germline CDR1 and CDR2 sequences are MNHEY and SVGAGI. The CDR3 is CASSYSRADQETQYF. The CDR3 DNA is TGTGCCAGCAGTTACTCGAGGGCAGATCAAGAGACCCAGTACTTC.

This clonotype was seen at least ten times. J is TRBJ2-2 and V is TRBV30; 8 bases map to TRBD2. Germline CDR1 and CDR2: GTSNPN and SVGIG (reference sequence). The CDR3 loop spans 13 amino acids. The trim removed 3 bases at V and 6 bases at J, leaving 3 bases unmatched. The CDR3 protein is CAWSGTSAGELFF. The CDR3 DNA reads TGTGCCTGGAGCGGGACTAGTGCCGGGGAGCTGTTTTTT.

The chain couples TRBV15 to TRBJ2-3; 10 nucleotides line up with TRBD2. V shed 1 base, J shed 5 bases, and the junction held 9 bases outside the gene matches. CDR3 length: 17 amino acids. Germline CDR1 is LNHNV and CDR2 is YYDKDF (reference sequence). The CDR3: CATSRALAGDQGDTQYF. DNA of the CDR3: TGTGCCACCAGCAGAGCTCTAGCGGGAGATCAAGGAGATACGCAGTATTTT. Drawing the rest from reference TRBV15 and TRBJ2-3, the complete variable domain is DAMVIQNPRYQVTQFGKPVTLSCSQTLNHNVMYWYQQKSSQAPKLLFHYYDKDFNNEADTPDNFQSRRPNTSFCFLDIRSPGLGDTAMYLCATSRALAGDQGDTQYFGPGTRLTVL.

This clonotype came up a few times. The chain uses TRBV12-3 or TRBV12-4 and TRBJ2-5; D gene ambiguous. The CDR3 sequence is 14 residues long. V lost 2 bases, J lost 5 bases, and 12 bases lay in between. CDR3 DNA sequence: TGTGCCAGCAGTTTACAGATCTTGGGGGAGACCCAGTACTTC. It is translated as CASSLQILGETQYF.

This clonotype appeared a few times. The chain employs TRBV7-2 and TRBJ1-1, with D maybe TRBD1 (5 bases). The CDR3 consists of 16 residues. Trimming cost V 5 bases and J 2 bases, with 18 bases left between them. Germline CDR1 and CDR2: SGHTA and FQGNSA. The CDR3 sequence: CASSPTTTGPNTEAFF. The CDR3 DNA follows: TGTGCCAGCAGCCCCACCACTACAGGACCCAACACTGAAGCTTTCTTT. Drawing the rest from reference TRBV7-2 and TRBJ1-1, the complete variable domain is GAGVSQSPSNKVTEKGKDVELRCDPISGHTALYWYRQSLGQGLEFLIYFQGNSAPDKSGLPSDRFSAERTGGSVSTLTIQRTQQEDSAVYLCASSPTTTGPNTEAFFGQGTRLTVV.

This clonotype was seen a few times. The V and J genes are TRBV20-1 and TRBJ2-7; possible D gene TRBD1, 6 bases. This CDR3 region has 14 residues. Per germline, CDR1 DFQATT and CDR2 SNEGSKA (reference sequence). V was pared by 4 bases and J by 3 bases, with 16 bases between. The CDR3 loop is CSATGQILNYEQYF. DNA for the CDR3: TGCAGTGCTACTGGACAGATACTTAACTACGAGCAGTACTTC.

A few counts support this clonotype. The CDR3 reads CASSRLLQGAYEQYF. CDR3 coding DNA: TGCGCCAGCAGCCGCCTTCTACAGGGGGCGTACGAGCAGTACTTC. The rearrangement joins TRBV4-1 to TRBJ2-7; 9 nucleotides align to TRBD1. The J segment lost 4 bases and the V segment lost 4 bases, leaving 8 bases of the junction unmatched. CDR3 size: 15 residues. CDR1 is MGHRA, CDR2 YSYEKL, per germline.